The clone carrying this T cell receptor (beta chain) was detected only a few times. Germline CDR1 GTSNPN, CDR2 SVGIG (reference sequence). CDR3 size: 17 residues. V dropped 5 bases and J dropped 5; count of bases not matched to a gene: 14. This sample was included in a study of blood T cell repertoires in COVID-19. Study summary: Acute and convalescent COVID-19 samples came from the United States, Italy and Spain. T cells, B-cell-depleted T cells, or PBMCs provided the cDNA or gDNA that served as material.

Using immunoSEQ multiplex PCR, the repertoire was profiled, and TCRdb retains in-frame clones only, with some absent. The table shows around 80,000 clones, with around four fifths occurring only once. The sequencing sample was made of peripheral blood. V is TRBV30 and J is TRBJ2-5, with 13 positions matching TRBD2. The TCR comes from a human donor in a cohort sampled during active COVID-19. The CDR3 bases are TGTGCCTGGGACCCATTGTCACTAGCGGGGGGGCACGAGACCCAGTACTTC. Amino acid sequence: CAWDPLSLAGGHETQYF.